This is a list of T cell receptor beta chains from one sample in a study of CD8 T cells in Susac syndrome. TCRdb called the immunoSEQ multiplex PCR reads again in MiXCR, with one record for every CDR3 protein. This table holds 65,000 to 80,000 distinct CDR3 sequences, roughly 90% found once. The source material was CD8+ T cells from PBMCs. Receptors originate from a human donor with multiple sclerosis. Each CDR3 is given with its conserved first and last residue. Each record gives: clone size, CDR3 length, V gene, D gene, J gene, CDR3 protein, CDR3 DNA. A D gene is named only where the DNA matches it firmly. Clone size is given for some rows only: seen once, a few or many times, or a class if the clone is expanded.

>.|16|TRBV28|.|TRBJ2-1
CASSFGTREAYNEQFF
TGTGCCAGCAGTTTTGGTACCAGGGAAGCCTACAATGAGCAGTTCTTC
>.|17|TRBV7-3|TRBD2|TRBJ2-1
CASSLNPTSGRHNEQFF
TGTGCCAGCAGCTTAAATCCCACTAGCGGGAGACACAATGAGCAGTTCTTC
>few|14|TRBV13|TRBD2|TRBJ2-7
CASSLRAGGYEQYF
TGTGCCAGCAGCTTACGAGCGGGGGGATACGAGCAGTACTTC
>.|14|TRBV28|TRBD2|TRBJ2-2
CASNLAGHTGELFF
TGTGCCAGCAACCTAGCGGGGCACACCGGGGAGCTGTTTTTT
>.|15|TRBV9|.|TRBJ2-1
CASSVGQSSYNEQFF
TGTGCCAGCAGCGTGGGGCAAAGCTCCTACAATGAGCAGTTCTTC
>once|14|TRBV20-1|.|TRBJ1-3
CSVPATDPGNTIYF
TGCAGTGTCCCGGCTACAGACCCTGGAAACACCATATATTTT
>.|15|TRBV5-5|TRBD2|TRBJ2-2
CASSWEGLAGVELFF
TGTGCCAGCAGCTGGGAAGGACTAGCGGGGGTGGAGCTGTTTTTT
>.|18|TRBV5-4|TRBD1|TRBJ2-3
CASSLVQGAGDGTDTQYF
TGTGCCAGCAGCTTGGTACAGGGGGCGGGTGATGGCACAGATACGCAGTATTTT
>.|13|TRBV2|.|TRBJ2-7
CASNTGSSYEQYF
TGTGCCAGCAACACGGGTTCTTCCTACGAGCAGTACTTC
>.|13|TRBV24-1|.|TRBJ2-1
CATSDLSVNEQFF
TGTGCCACCAGTGATCTTAGCGTAAATGAGCAGTTCTTC
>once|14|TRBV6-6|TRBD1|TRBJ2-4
CASSQRTGDYIQYF
TGTGCCAGCAGTCAAAGGACAGGGGATTACATTCAGTACTTC
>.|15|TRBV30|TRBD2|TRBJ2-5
CAWSVLAGDGGTQYF
TGTGCCTGGAGTGTACTAGCGGGAGATGGGGGGACCCAGTACTTC
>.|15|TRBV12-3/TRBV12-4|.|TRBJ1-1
CASSTRKTALFEAFF
TGTGCCAGCAGTACGAGAAAGACAGCACTCTTTGAAGCTTTCTTT
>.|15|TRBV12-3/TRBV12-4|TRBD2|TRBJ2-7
CASSPSGGLPYEQYF
TGTGCCAGCAGTCCAAGCGGGGGGTTACCCTACGAGCAGTACTTC
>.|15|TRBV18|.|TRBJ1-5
CASSPSGYSNQPQHF
TGTGCCAGCTCCCCCTCGGGTTATAGCAATCAGCCCCAGCATTTT
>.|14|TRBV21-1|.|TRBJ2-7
CASSKDRIPSIEYF
TGTGCCAGCAGCAAAGATCGGATTCCCTCTATAGAGTACTTC
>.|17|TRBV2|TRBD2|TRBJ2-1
CASLESSGRWGSDEQFF
TGTGCCAGCCTCGAGAGTAGCGGGAGGTGGGGATCCGATGAGCAGTTCTTC
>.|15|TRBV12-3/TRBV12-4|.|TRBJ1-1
CASSPHLDSNTEAFF
TGTGCCAGCAGTCCCCACCTTGACAGCAACACTGAAGCTTTCTTT
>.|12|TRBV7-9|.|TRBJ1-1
CASSFRDTEAFF
TGTGCCAGCAGCTTTCGGGACACTGAAGCTTTCTTT
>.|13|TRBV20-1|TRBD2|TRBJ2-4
CSARAMGGNIQYF
TGCAGTGCTAGAGCCATGGGGGGGAACATTCAGTACTTC
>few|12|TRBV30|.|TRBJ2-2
CAWSPNTGELFF
TGTGCCTGGAGTCCCAACACCGGGGAGCTGTTTTTT
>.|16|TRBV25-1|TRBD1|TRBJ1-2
CASSEYETGDFYGYTF
TGTGCCAGCAGTGAATATGAGACAGGGGATTTCTATGGCTACACCTTC
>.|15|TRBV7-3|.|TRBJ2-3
CASSLNGHDTDTQYF
TGTGCCAGCAGCTTAAATGGCCATGACACAGATACGCAGTATTTT
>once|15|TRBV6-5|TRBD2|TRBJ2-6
CASRGSGAGANVLTF
TGTGCCAGCAGGGGTAGCGGGGCTGGGGCCAACGTCCTGACTTTC
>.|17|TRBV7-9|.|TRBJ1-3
CASSLAGWGQDGNTIYF
TGTGCCAGCAGCTTAGCGGGATGGGGGCAGGATGGAAACACCATATATTTT
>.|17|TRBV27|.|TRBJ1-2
CASSLRSDMPSGHGYTF
TGTGCCAGCAGTTTAAGGAGTGACATGCCCAGCGGACATGGCTACACCTTC
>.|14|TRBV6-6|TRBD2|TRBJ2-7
CASKREESLYEQYF
TGTGCCAGCAAGCGGGAGGAATCCCTCTACGAGCAGTACTTC
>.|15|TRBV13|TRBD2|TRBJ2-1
CASSLRAGGFNEQFF
TGTGCCAGCAGCTTGCGCGCGGGAGGATTCAATGAGCAGTTCTTC
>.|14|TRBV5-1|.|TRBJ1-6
CASRLQGVESPLHF
TGCGCCAGCAGGTTACAGGGTGTAGAGTCACCCCTCCACTTT
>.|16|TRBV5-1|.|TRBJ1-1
CASSLAGTDVNTEAFF
TGCGCCAGCAGCTTGGCCGGGACGGACGTGAACACTGAAGCTTTCTTT
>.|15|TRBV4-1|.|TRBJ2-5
CASSPGHLFGETQYF
TGCGCCAGCAGCCCGGGACACCTGTTTGGAGAGACCCAGTACTTC
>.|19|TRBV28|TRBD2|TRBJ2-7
CASSPLREMTSTSPYEQYF
TGTGCCAGCAGCCCCCTCAGGGAAATGACTAGCACGTCACCCTACGAGCAGTACTTC
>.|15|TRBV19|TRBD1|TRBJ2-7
CASSTQGAGSYEQYF
TGTGCCAGTAGTACGCAGGGGGCGGGTTCCTACGAGCAGTACTTC
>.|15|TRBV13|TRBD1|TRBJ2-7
CASSMGTGGAYEQYF
TGTGCCAGCAGCATGGGGACAGGGGGTGCCTACGAGCAGTACTTC
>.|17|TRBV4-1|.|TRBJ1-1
CASSQGRFLTPNTEAFF
TGCGCCAGCAGCCAAGGACGTTTTTTGACACCGAACACTGAAGCTTTCTTT
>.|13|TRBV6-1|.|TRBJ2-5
CAGREDSQETQYF
TGTGCCGGAAGGGAGGACAGCCAAGAGACCCAGTACTTC
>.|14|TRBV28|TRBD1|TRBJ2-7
CASSLDRGYDEQYF
TGTGCCAGCAGTTTGGACAGGGGGTATGACGAGCAGTACTTC
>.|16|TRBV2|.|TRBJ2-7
CASSEGAGWLRNEQYF
TGTGCCAGCAGTGAAGGGGCAGGGTGGTTACGTAATGAGCAGTACTTC
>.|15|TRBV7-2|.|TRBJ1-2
CASTSPGRGNYGYTF
TGTGCCAGCACCTCCCCTGGGCGGGGGAACTATGGCTACACCTTC
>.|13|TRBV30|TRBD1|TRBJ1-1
CALRTGGYTEAFF
TGTGCCTTACGGACAGGGGGCTACACTGAAGCTTTCTTT
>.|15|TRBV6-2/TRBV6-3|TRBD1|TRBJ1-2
CASSSGAQGVDGYTF
TGTGCCAGCAGTTCCGGAGCTCAGGGGGTGGATGGCTACACCTTC
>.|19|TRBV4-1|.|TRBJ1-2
CASSQPPAGPEAPNYGYTF
TGCGCCAGCAGCCAACCTCCCGCCGGCCCAGAGGCACCTAACTATGGCTACACCTTC
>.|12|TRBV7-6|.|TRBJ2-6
CASSLGANVLTF
TGTGCCAGCAGCTTGGGGGCCAACGTCCTGACTTTC
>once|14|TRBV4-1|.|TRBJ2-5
CASSQAPGQETQYF
TGCGCCAGCAGCCAAGCTCCGGGGCAAGAGACCCAGTACTTC
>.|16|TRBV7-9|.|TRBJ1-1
CASSLEVGRGNTEAFF
TGTGCCAGCAGCTTAGAGGTTGGTCGTGGGAACACTGAAGCTTTCTTT
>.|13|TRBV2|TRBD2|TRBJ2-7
CATKRGASYEQYF
TGTGCCACCAAGCGGGGAGCCTCCTACGAGCAGTACTTC
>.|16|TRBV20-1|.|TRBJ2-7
CSARDDRAPTIYEQYF
TGCAGTGCTAGAGATGACCGGGCCCCCACCATCTACGAGCAGTACTTC
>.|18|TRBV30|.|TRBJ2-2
CAWSTLSHRASFTGELFF
TGTGCCTGGAGCACCTTGTCCCACAGGGCTTCTTTCACCGGGGAGCTGTTTTTT
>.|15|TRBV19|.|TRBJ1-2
CASSIGRGASYGYTF
TGTGCCAGTAGTATAGGTCGGGGGGCGAGCTATGGCTACACCTTC
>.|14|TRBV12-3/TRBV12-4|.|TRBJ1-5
CASSPQGGNQPQHF
TGTGCCAGCAGTCCCCAGGGTGGCAATCAGCCCCAGCATTTT
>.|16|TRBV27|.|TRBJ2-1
CASSFHPGLSYNEQFF
TGTGCCAGCAGTTTTCACCCGGGTCTTTCCTACAATGAGCAGTTCTTC
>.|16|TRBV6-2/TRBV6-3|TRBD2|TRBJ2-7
CASSAMTSGSSYEQYF
TGTGCCAGCAGTGCGATGACTAGCGGGAGCTCCTACGAGCAGTACTTC
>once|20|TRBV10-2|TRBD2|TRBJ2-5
CASSESTRASGGAVKETQYF
TGCGCCAGCAGTGAGTCGACTCGGGCTAGCGGGGGGGCCGTGAAGGAGACCCAGTACTTC
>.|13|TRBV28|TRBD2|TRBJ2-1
CASDLGGDNEQFF
TGTGCCAGCGATCTGGGGGGGGACAATGAGCAGTTCTTC
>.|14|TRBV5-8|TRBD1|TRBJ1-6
CASSVTGRGSPLHF
TGTGCCAGCAGCGTGACAGGGAGAGGCTCACCCCTCCACTTT
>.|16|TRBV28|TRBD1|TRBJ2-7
CASSFLTRGFRYEQYF
TGTGCCAGCAGTTTTCTGACCAGGGGGTTTAGGTACGAGCAGTACTTC